Following are 24 T cell receptor beta chains from one sample sequenced in a study of blood T cell repertoires in COVID-19. Data came from immunoSEQ multiplex PCR; TCRdb stores just in-frame clones and leaves some out. Of fewer than 200,000 clones listed, 88% are singletons. The sequenced material came from PBMCs or T cells enriched from blood (not recorded which). These receptors came from a woman younger than 35 who had recovered from COVID-19.

This chain uses TRBV28 with TRBJ1-1; D unresolved. V dropped 10 bases and J dropped 4 bases, with 16 bases sitting between them. Germline CDR1 MDHEN, CDR2 SYDVKM. This CDR3 is 13 amino acids long. The CDR3 DNA is TGTGCCACCCAACGAGGCTATAGCACTGAAGCTTTCTTT. Translated, it gives CATQRGYSTEAFF.

J is TRBJ2-3 and V is TRBV28; D is unclear. The V end lost 1 base, the J end lost 6 bases, and 5 bases lay between the germline ends. Germline CDR1 is MDHEN and CDR2 is SYDVKM. The length of the CDR3 is 12 residues. CDR3 protein: CASSLLRDTQYF. CDR3 nucleotides: TGTGCCAGCAGTTTATTGCGCGATACGCAGTATTTT.

The gene calls are TRBV28 and TRBJ1-2, with 7 positions matching TRBD1. Germline loops: CDR1 MDHEN, CDR2 SYDVKM. V dropped 6 bases and J dropped 3; count of bases not matched to a gene: 7. This CDR3 is built from 14 residues. The CDR3 loop reads CASSLTGNYYGYTF. For the CDR3, the DNA is TGTGCCAGCAGCCTGACAGGGAACTACTATGGCTACACCTTC.

V gene TRBV19 combines with J gene TRBJ1-2, with 8 nucleotides matching TRBD1. The J segment lost 4 bases and the V segment lost 1 base, leaving 8 bases of the junction unmatched. From germline, CDR1 is LNHDA and CDR2 SQIVND (reference sequence). This CDR3 is 16 amino acids long. Written as DNA, the CDR3 is TGTGCCAGTAGTATAGGTAGCCGCGGGACAGGCTATGGCTACACCTTC. Protein sequence: CASSIGSRGTGYGYTF.

V is TRBV6-2 or TRBV6-3 and J is TRBJ1-3; no clear D. The CDR3 runs 15 residues. The V gene's germline CDR1 is MNHEY and CDR2 SVGEGT. Trimming cost V 2 bases and J 4 bases, with 12 bases left between them. The CDR3 loop is CASSYGIGDGNTIYF. The DNA for the CDR3 is TGTGCCAGCAGTTACGGAATAGGAGACGGAAACACCATATATTTT.

The gene calls are TRBV3-1 (or the pseudogene TRBV3-2) and TRBJ1-5; D unresolved. CDR1 and CDR2 from the germline V gene are LGHDT and YNNKEL (reference sequence). This CDR3 spans 15 amino acids. V lost 4 bases and J lost 3, with 13 bases in between. The CDR3 nucleotides read TGTGCCAGCAGCCGGGAGCTTTCCCCCAATCAGCCCCAGCATTTT. It encodes CASSRELSPNQPQHF.

The rearrangement joins TRBV7-9 to TRBJ1-4; 9 bases line up with TRBD1. Trimming cost V 6 bases and J 6 bases; bases outside gene matches: 8. The CDR3 sequence is 15 residues long. Germline CDR1 reads SEHNR; CDR2 reads FQNEAQ (reference sequence). The CDR3 bases are TGTGCCAGCAGTTACCTCGGGACAGGGTATGAAAAACTGTTTTTT. Translated, it gives CASSYLGTGYEKLFF.

The chain uses TRBV28 and TRBJ2-7; 9 bases align to TRBD1. Germline assignment: CDR1 MDHEN and CDR2 SYDVKM. Unmatched junction bases numbered 6, after V lost 8 bases and J lost 4 bases. The CDR3 totals 13 residues. Here the CDR3 DNA reads TGTGCCAGCTCTACCGGGACAGGGTACGAGCAGTACTTC. Translating gives CASSTGTGYEQYF.

The J gene is TRBJ1-2, the V gene TRBV27, with TRBD1 matching over 9 bases. This CDR3 is built from 17 residues. Trimming at V came to 5 bases and at J to 6 bases, leaving 16 bases not matched to a gene. CDR1 is MNHEY and CDR2 is SMNVEV in the germline V gene (reference sequence). As DNA, the CDR3 is TGTGCCAGCAGTCCACTTGGACAGGGGCGTTTTAAGAATGGCTACACCTTC. Translation: CASSPLGQGRFKNGYTF.

The chain uses TRBV15 and TRBJ2-3, with TRBD2 as a possible D gene (6 bases). The CDR3 consists of 17 residues. Trimming pared 0 bases from V and 1 base from J, leaving 14 bases between. Germline values: CDR1 LNHNV, CDR2 YYDKDF (reference sequence). CDR3 bases: TGTGCCACCAGCAGAGATCGGGAGCTTAGGGGCACAGATACGCAGTATTTT. Translation: CATSRDRELRGTDTQYF.

The chain employs TRBV6-2 or TRBV6-3 and TRBJ2-7; TRBD2 matches at 12 bases. CDR3 length equals 15 residues. Germline V gene lookup returns CDR1 MNHEY and CDR2 SVGEGT. V shed 2 bases, J shed 3 bases, and the junction held 2 bases outside the gene matches. CDR3 DNA sequence: TGTGCCAGCAGTTACGAGACTAGCGGGGGCTACGAGCAGTACTTC. It is translated as CASSYETSGGYEQYF.

This clone was seen a few times. The V call is TRBV21-1, the J call TRBJ2-4; the table's D call of TRBD1 was not tested on the DNA. TRBV21-1 is a listed pseudogene. This CDR3 spans 19 amino acids. The CDR3 DNA reads as TGTGCCAGCAGCAAAGCTCCGGAATGTCCAGGGGCAGCCAAAAACATTCAGTACTTC. Translated, it gives CASSKAPECPGAAKNIQYF.

The chain uses TRBV6-2 or TRBV6-3 and TRBJ1-2; maybe TRBD1 (6 bases). The CDR3 runs to 15 residues. Germline-derived CDR1 and CDR2 are MNHEY and SVGEGT. V was clipped by 7 bases and J by 6 bases, with 21 bases between them. CDR3 region: CASTPPVQGSHGYTF. CDR3 bases: TGTGCCAGCACCCCCCCGGTACAGGGTTCGCATGGCTACACCTTC.

The chain uses TRBV11-2 and TRBJ2-1; 9 bases align to TRBD2. The CDR3 sequence is 17 residues long. The germline gives CDR1 SGHAT, CDR2 FQNNGV. Germline trimming cut 3 bases from V and 5 bases from J; bases unmatched to any gene: 11. CDR3 residues: CASSFRLAAIYNNEQFF. In nucleotides, the CDR3 is TGTGCCAGCAGCTTTCGACTAGCGGCGATATACAACAATGAGCAGTTCTTC.

The V gene is TRBV6-4, the J gene TRBJ2-7; 7 bases are a match to TRBD2. The germline V gene encodes CDR1 MRHNA and CDR2 SNTAGT. J gave up 5 bases and V 9 bases, and 19 bases lay outside the gene matches. This CDR3 is built from 16 residues. Here the CDR3 reads CARPELGGIYPNEQYF. Written as DNA, the CDR3 is TGTGCCAGGCCTGAGTTGGGGGGGATTTATCCGAACGAGCAGTACTTC.

This rearrangement joins TRBV30 to TRBJ1-2; tentative D call: TRBD1 (6 bases). CDR1 is GTSNPN, CDR2 SVGIG, per germline (reference sequence). The CDR3 spans 12 residues. The V gene lost 8 bases and the J gene lost 3 bases, with 13 bases spanning the gap. DNA of the CDR3: TGTGCCCGTACAGGGATGGACTATGGCTACACCTTC. Amino acids: CARTGMDYGYTF.

V gene TRBV4-2 combines with J gene TRBJ2-1; the D is unclear. Germline assignment: CDR1 LGHNA and CDR2 YNFKEQ. V was clipped by 0 bases and J by 9 bases, with 9 bases between them. The length of the CDR3 is 13 residues. The CDR3 sequence is CASSQDGLPEQFF. The DNA of the CDR3 is TGTGCCAGCAGCCAAGATGGGCTGCCTGAGCAGTTCTTC.

This chain connects TRBV11-1 to TRBJ2-1, with TRBD2 matching over 7 bases. Germline trimming cut 4 bases from V and 0 bases from J; bases unmatched to any gene: 3. Germline values: CDR1 SGHAT, CDR2 FQDESV (reference sequence). This CDR3 is built from 15 residues. The DNA for the CDR3 is TGTGCCAGCAGCTCGGGACTATACTCCTACAATGAGCAGTTCTTC. Residues: CASSSGLYSYNEQFF.

This chain connects TRBV28 to TRBJ1-5, with D unresolved. Germline V gene data show CDR1 as MDHEN and CDR2 as SYDVKM. The V and J ends lost 3 bases and 5 bases respectively, with 8 bases between them. This CDR3 is built from 13 residues. The CDR3 DNA reads TGTGCCAGCAGTTTCGGGGTATATCAGCCCCAGCATTTT. Translating gives CASSFGVYQPQHF.

This sequence joins TRBV7-2 and TRBJ1-2, with TRBD1 identical over 10 bases. V shed 4 bases and J 7 bases; nucleotides not matched to a gene: 6. CDR1 and CDR2 (germline): SGHTA, FQGNSA. This CDR3 has 14 residues. The DNA of the CDR3 is TGTGCCAGCAGCTCGGGACAGGGGCCCAGTGGCTACACCTTC. It yields the protein CASSSGQGPSGYTF.

This clone came up a few times. The chain combines TRBV10-3 with TRBJ2-5; tentatively, D is TRBD2 (6 bases). This CDR3 contains 16 residues. Trimming removed 3 bases from V and 4 bases from J, with 18 bases in between. Germline CDR1 is ENHRY and CDR2 is SYGVKD. The CDR3 region has the DNA TGTGCCATCAGTGACGTGGCGGGGCTTCGACCAGAGACCCAGTACTTC. This encodes CAISDVAGLRPETQYF.

Here the CDR3 DNA reads TGTGCCTGGAGTTCCATGCTGCTCGGAGGTATCCAGGGCTACACCTTC. This codes for CAWSSMLLGGIQGYTF. The chain joins TRBV30 to TRBJ1-2; D remains unclear. From germline, CDR1 is GTSNPN and CDR2 SVGIG (reference sequence). V lost 2 bases and J lost 8, with 24 bases in between. The CDR3 runs to 16 residues.

The chain is built from TRBV6-5 and TRBJ1-5; TRBD1 aligns across 9 bases. CDR3 length equals 15 residues. Unmatched junction bases numbered 9, after V lost 6 bases and J lost 6 bases. CDR1 MNHEY and CDR2 SVGAGI come from the germline V gene. This CDR3 is CASSLETGGGQPQHF. CDR3 in DNA: TGTGCCAGCAGCCTAGAGACAGGGGGTGGTCAGCCCCAGCATTTT.

V and J are TRBV6-6 and TRBJ1-5, with 9 nucleotides matching TRBD1. Losses at the gene ends were 6 bases for V and 6 bases for J; bases not matched to a gene: 15. Per germline, CDR1 MNHNY and CDR2 SVGAGI (reference sequence). The CDR3 sequence is 17 residues long. Here the CDR3 DNA reads TGTGCCAGCAGCCGAACGACTACAGGGGGCATGAGTCAGCCCCAGCATTTT. Amino acid sequence: CASSRTTTGGMSQPQHF.